Following are 25 T cell receptor beta chains from one sample sequenced in a study of glioma-infiltrating T cells. Amplification of TCR alpha and beta CDR3 regions from RNA used iRepertoire nested multiplex PCR. MiXCR, applied by TCRdb to the multiplex PCR reads, yields one record per CDR3 protein. The sample carries roughly 130,000 distinct CDR3 sequences, more than 20% recorded once. Sample: glioma tissue, nonneoplastic brain tissue, or PBMCs (not recorded which). Receptors originate from a human donor with low-grade glioma or glioblastoma, undergoing nonglioma brain surgery, or in good health (not recorded which).

The genes are TRBV7-3 and TRBJ1-2; D gene ambiguous. There are 17 residues in the CDR3. The V end was cut by 2 bases, the J end by 2 bases, with 18 bases between. Per germline, CDR1 SGHTA and CDR2 FQGTGA. In DNA form, the CDR3 reads TGTGCCAGCAGCTTAGGTCCTGGCTGGTCGCCAAACTATGGCTACACCTTC. Protein: CASSLGPGWSPNYGYTF.

The chain recombines TRBV10-3 with TRBJ2-1; TRBD2 matches at 9 bases. The V segment lost 10 bases and the J segment 8 bases; nucleotides outside the gene matches: 12. The CDR3 covers 14 residues. The germline gives CDR1 ENHRY, CDR2 SYGVKD. The DNA for the CDR3 is TGTGCCAACGGGGGCGGGGGGGCCGGCGATGAGCAGTTCTTC. Protein sequence: CANGGGGAGDEQFF.

This clonotype was recorded many times. This sequence joins TRBV6-2 or TRBV6-3 and TRBJ1-1; D unresolved. CDR3 length: 12 residues. Deletions cut 11 bases from V and 2 bases from J, with 12 bases between. The germline CDR1 and CDR2 sequences are MNHEY and SVGEGT. The CDR3 coding sequence is TGTGCCGCAAGGGAGCCCAACACTGAAGCTTTCTTT. This translates into CAAREPNTEAFF.

In its sample, this clonotype was seen many times. The CDR3 region has the DNA TGCAGTGCTTTGGGACTAGGGCGCACAGATACGCAGTATTTT. Translating it yields CSALGLGRTDTQYF. The chain uses TRBV20-1 and TRBJ2-3; TRBD2 matches 8 bases. CDR3 length equals 14 residues. CDR1 DFQATT and CDR2 SNEGSKA come from the germline V gene (reference sequence). With V trimmed by 5 bases and J by 1 base, 5 bases remained unmatched.

There are many counts of this clonotype. The V call is TRBV20-1, the J call TRBJ1-1; D not certain. Germline values: CDR1 DFQATT, CDR2 SNEGSKA (reference sequence). The CDR3 runs 13 residues. With 4 bases removed from V and 1 base from J, the gap between germline ends came to 10 bases. In DNA, the CDR3 is TGCAGTGCTACACTCAGACCGAACACTGAAGCTTTCTTT. This encodes CSATLRPNTEAFF.

This clonotype was seen only once. The chain combines TRBV29-1 with TRBJ1-2, with no clear D. CDR1 is SQVTM, CDR2 ANQGSEA, per germline. Deletions cut 7 bases from V and 4 bases from J, with 13 bases between. The CDR3 consists of 12 residues. The CDR3 nucleotides are TGCAGCGCGGGTCTTGAGACCTATGGCTACACCTTC. The encoded protein is CSAGLETYGYTF.

Ten or more counts support this clonotype. V and J are TRBV27 and TRBJ2-3; a weak D match, TRBD1 (6 bases). Deletions cut 1 base from V and 13 bases from J, with 12 bases between. Germline V gene sequence: CDR1 MNHEY, CDR2 SMNVEV (reference sequence). This CDR3 comprises 12 residues. The CDR3 region is CASSLLGQREYF. In DNA form, the CDR3 reads TGTGCCAGCAGTTTATTGGGACAAAGGGAGTATTTT.

The chain joins TRBV28 to TRBJ1-1, with D perhaps TRBD1 (5 bases). V was shortened by 1 base and J by 1 base, with 7 bases between the two germline ends. CDR1 is MDHEN and CDR2 is SYDVKM in the germline V gene. The CDR3 is 14 residues long. This CDR3 reads CASSLFRENTEAFF. In nucleotides, the CDR3 is TGTGCCAGCAGTTTATTCAGGGAGAACACTGAAGCTTTCTTT.

Many counts were recorded for this clonotype. The rearrangement uses TRBV6-1 and TRBJ2-7; no reliable D call. The CDR3 extends over 13 amino acids. Per the germline V gene, CDR1 is MNHNS and CDR2 is SASEGT. Trimming left V 2 bases short and J 3 bases short, with 8 bases between. The CDR3 coding sequence is TGTGCCAGCAGTGAAACTTCAAGCTACGAGCAGTACGTC. Its protein is CASSETSSYEQYV.

V gene TRBV20-1 combines with J gene TRBJ2-1, with TRBD2 matching over 11 bases. CDR3 length: 14 residues. The J segment lost 6 bases and the V segment lost 5 bases, leaving 6 bases of the junction unmatched. In germline, CDR1 is DFQATT, CDR2 SNEGSKA (reference sequence). DNA for the CDR3: TGCAGTGCTCCCCGACTAGCGGGGTTCAATGAGCAGTTCTTC. Encoded protein: CSAPRLAGFNEQFF.

This clonotype was observed at least ten times. The rearrangement uses TRBV6-2 or TRBV6-3 and TRBJ1-1; TRBD1 might be the D (5 bases). V dropped 5 bases and J dropped 6 bases, with 10 bases sitting between them. The CDR3 contains 12 residues. Per germline, CDR1 MNHEY and CDR2 SVGEGT. The CDR3 loop reads CASSRGVAEAFF. For the CDR3, the DNA is TGTGCCAGCAGTAGAGGGGTAGCTGAAGCTTTCTTT.

The rearrangement uses TRBV19 and TRBJ1-6, with D maybe TRBD1 (5 bases). Germline V gives CDR1 LNHDA, CDR2 SQIVND (reference sequence). Trimming pared 7 bases from V and 9 bases from J, leaving 13 bases between. This CDR3 is 13 amino acids long. The CDR3 bases are TGTGCCAGTACCCGGAGAGGGGTTTCACCCCTCCACTTT. Translated, it gives CASTRRGVSPLHF.

The chain uses TRBV4-1 and TRBJ1-1; D unresolved. Germline loops: CDR1 MGHRA, CDR2 YSYEKL. This CDR3 spans 14 amino acids. Trimming took off 4 bases at V and 6 bases at J, with 15 bases between the two ends. CDR3 bases: TGCGCCAGCAGCCCCAGCGGAGGGCTCCCTGAAGCTTTCTTT. Translation: CASSPSGGLPEAFF.

Concerning this clonotype: A much larger clone lies a single base off, so this may be a read error. The V and J genes are TRBV20-1 and TRBJ1-1, with unresolved D. This CDR3 comprises 16 residues. Germline V lookup: CDR1 DFQATT, CDR2 SNEGSKA (reference sequence). DNA of the CDR3: TGCAGTGCTAGAGATGGAGCAAGTTTGGAGAACACTGAAGCTTACTTT. Encoded protein: CSARDGASLENTEAYF.

This chain joins TRBV19 and TRBJ1-2, with unresolved D. Deletions cut 1 base from V and 1 base from J, with 4 bases between. The CDR3 is made up of 13 amino acids. CDR1 LNHDA and CDR2 SQIVND come from the germline V gene (reference sequence). The CDR3 nucleotides are TGTGCCAGTAGTATAGGACGTAACTATGGCTACACCTTC. Translating it yields CASSIGRNYGYTF.

Only a few counts were recorded for this clonotype. CDR3 DNA sequence: TGTGCCAGCAGTCAACGCGGGGGGTCACTCAATGAGCAGTTCTTC. Amino acids: CASSQRGGSLNEQFF. The V gene is TRBV12-3 or TRBV12-4, the J gene TRBJ2-1, with 8 positions matching TRBD2. CDR3 length: 15 amino acids. J gave up 6 bases and V 5 bases, and 9 bases lay outside the gene matches.

The CDR3 bases are TGTGCCAGCAGCCCCGGGACACGTACCTACGAGCAGTACGTC. It codes for CASSPGTRTYEQYV. V gene TRBV7-2 combines with J gene TRBJ2-7; D may be TRBD1 (6 bases). V was shortened by 5 bases and J by 2 bases, with 13 bases between the two germline ends. This CDR3 contains 14 residues. Germline-derived CDR1 and CDR2 are SGHTA and FQGNSA.

This clonotype has more than one count but fewer than ten. The chain carries TRBV7-2 and TRBJ2-1, with 9 bases identical to TRBD2. The length of the CDR3 is 16 residues. Germline assignment: CDR1 SGHTA and CDR2 FQGNSA. The V and J ends lost 4 bases and 3 bases, in that order; junction bases with no gene match: 7. The CDR3 is CASSSRAGGGYNEQFF. The CDR3 nucleotides read TGTGCCAGCAGCTCCCGGGCGGGGGGGGGCTACAATGAGCAGTTCTTC.

This clonotype showed up just once. V usage is TRBV15 and J usage is TRBJ2-3; D perhaps matches TRBD1 (6 bases). V was pared by 3 bases and J by 4 bases, with 14 bases between. CDR3 length: 15 residues. Germline assignment: CDR1 LNHNV and CDR2 YYDKDF (reference sequence). The CDR3 spells CATSSGARGSDTQYF. CDR3 coding DNA: TGTGCCACCAGCAGTGGCGCGAGGGGGTCAGATACGCAGTATTTT. Based on the CDR3 plus reference TRBV15 and TRBJ2-3, the full variable domain is DAMVIQNPRYQVTQFGKPVTLSCSQTLNHNVMYWYQQKSSQAPKLLFHYYDKDFNNEADTPDNFQSRRPNTSFCFLDIRSPGLGDTAMYLCATSSGARGSDTQYFGPGTRLTVL.

The rearrangement uses TRBV29-1 and TRBJ1-1; D remains unclear. V lost 8 bases, J lost 7 bases, and 11 bases lay in between. The CDR3 is 10 amino acids. The V gene's germline CDR1 is SQVTM and CDR2 ANQGSEA. As DNA, the CDR3 is TGCAGCACAGTAACCGGTGAAGCTTTCTTT. This translates into CSTVTGEAFF.

This chain uses TRBV14 with TRBJ2-1, with D tentatively TRBD2 (6 bases). V was clipped by 1 base and J by 4 bases, with 11 bases between them. Germline lookup yields CDR1 SGHDN and CDR2 FVKESK. The CDR3 is 15 residues long. The CDR3 region is CASSQGSGGYNEQFF. In DNA, the CDR3 is TGTGCCAGCAGCCAAGGATCTGGGGGGTACAATGAGCAGTTCTTC.

This chain links TRBV4-2 with TRBJ1-2; maybe TRBD1 (6 bases). V was shortened by 1 base and J by 3 bases, with 9 bases between the two germline ends. Germline V gives CDR1 LGHNA, CDR2 YNFKEQ. CDR3 length: 14 residues. CDR3 protein: CASSQGGQDYGYTF. The DNA of the CDR3 is TGTGCCAGCAGCCAAGGGGGGCAGGACTATGGCTACACCTTC.

V usage is TRBV3-1 and J usage is TRBJ1-6, with TRBD1 identical over 7 bases. Germline CDR1 is LGHDT and CDR2 is YNNKEL (reference sequence). V dropped 1 base and J dropped 7; count of bases not matched to a gene: 4. The CDR3 length is 15 residues. The CDR3 loop reads CASSQGDSLNSPLHF. Here the CDR3 DNA reads TGTGCCAGCAGCCAAGGGGACAGCTTAAATTCACCCCTCCACTTT.

This clonotype has ten or more counts. The rearrangement uses TRBV15 and TRBJ1-2; TRBD1 agrees at 8 bases. V lost 0 bases and J lost 7; bases outside the gene matches: 10. This CDR3 region has 16 residues. From germline, CDR1 is LNHNV and CDR2 YYDKDF (reference sequence). The DNA for the CDR3 is TGTGCCACCAGCAGAGATCGGGGACAGGAGGCTCGTGGCTACACCTTC. It encodes CATSRDRGQEARGYTF.

This clonotype was found many times. This chain connects TRBV20-1 to TRBJ2-1; 9 nucleotides align to TRBD2. Germline lookup yields CDR1 DFQATT and CDR2 SNEGSKA (reference sequence). J gave up 6 bases and V 0 bases, and 6 bases lay outside the gene matches. The CDR3 is 15 amino acids. The CDR3 DNA follows: TGCAGTGCTAGAGAAGGTCTAGCGGGGTTCAATGAGCAGTTCTTC. Translated, it gives CSAREGLAGFNEQFF.